The 25 T cell receptor beta chains below were found in one sample sequenced in a study of vaccination and CD4 T cells after COVID-19 (dated by TCRdb to the early 2020s). Library preparation employed PCR. The instrument given in TCRdb is Illumina iSeq 100. DNA from cultured CD4+ T cells was subjected to TCR sequencing with the Oncomine TCR Beta short-read assay at the Johns Hopkins FTIC core. The public reads were reprocessed in TCRdb via fastp at Q25 and MiXCR, keeping in-frame beta chains. Here each entry gathers all rows of one CDR3 protein and keeps the most common genes and DNA. Present in this sample are around 13,000 distinct CDR3 sequences, approximately 25% of which were seen just once. Roughly a sixth of the sample goes to the ten largest clones. This sample's treatment or condition label indicates: roughly 10-day PBMC culture with coronavirus spike peptide pools or control peptides (ViraFEST assay).

For these receptors, no antigen is known. Material: CD4+ T cells from blood, cultured in vitro, obtained after SARS-CoV-2 vaccination. Receptor source: a human donor who had recovered from COVID-19.

Only a few counts were recorded for this clonotype. The chain recombines TRBV6-2 or TRBV6-3 with TRBJ2-3; D possibly uses TRBD1 or TRBD2 (6 bases each). Germline loops: CDR1 MNHEY, CDR2 SVGEGT. V lost 4 bases to trimming and J lost 2 bases, with 16 bases between them. The CDR3 covers 16 residues. The CDR3 DNA follows: TGTGCCAGCAGTTGGGGGGCGGGCGTAATCACAGATACGCAGTATTTT. This sequence encodes CASSWGAGVITDTQYF.

The chain recombines TRBV29-1 with TRBJ2-4; 11 bases map to TRBD2. The CDR3 runs 16 residues. Per germline, CDR1 SQVTM and CDR2 ANQGSEA. Trimming removed 4 bases from V and 4 bases from J; junction bases left unmatched: 9. The CDR3 region has the DNA TGCAGCGTTGGGGGTGCGGCTAGCGGGGGGAAAAACATTCAGTACTTC. It specifies CSVGGAASGGKNIQYF.

This clonotype was picked up a small number of times. This chain connects TRBV19 to TRBJ2-5; D might be TRBD2 (6 bases). Germline assignment: CDR1 LNHDA and CDR2 SQIVND (reference sequence). This CDR3 is built from 12 residues. The V gene lost 6 bases and the J gene lost 5 bases, with 10 bases spanning the gap. CDR3 protein: CASRGGGETQYF. The CDR3 DNA reads as TGTGCCAGTAGGGGGGGTGGGGAGACCCAGTACTTC.

There are a few counts of this clonotype. The chain couples TRBV7-2 to TRBJ1-3, with 9 bases identical to TRBD1. Trimming removed 5 bases from V and 6 bases from J; junction bases left unmatched: 14. Germline V gene sequence: CDR1 SGHTA, CDR2 FQGNSA. CDR3 size: 17 residues. Written as DNA, the CDR3 is TGTGCCAGCAGCCCAGGCACAACAGGGGGCGCAGAAAACACCATATATTTT. This sequence encodes CASSPGTTGGAENTIYF.

By proportion, this clonotype is medium-sized (0.01 to 0.1%). CDR3 sequence reads: CASSHKGSVSNQPQHF. The DNA of the CDR3 is TGTGCCAGCAGTCATAAGGGGTCTGTAAGCAATCAGCCCCAGCATTTT. J is TRBJ1-5 and V is TRBV6-1; the D gene is possibly TRBD1 (5 bases). Deletions cut 5 bases from V and 1 base from J, with 15 bases between. CDR1 and CDR2 from the germline V gene are MNHNS and SASEGT. The CDR3 consists of 16 residues.

CDR3 sequence (DNA): TGCAGTGCTTCCCTCCCGCCCGCAGAGCAGTACTTC. Amino acids: CSASLPPAEQYF. The V call is TRBV20-1, the J call TRBJ2-7; D not certain. CDR3 size: 12 residues. V shed 5 bases and J shed 7 bases, with 15 bases lying between them. In germline, CDR1 is DFQATT, CDR2 SNEGSKA (reference sequence).

This clonotype came up a few times. As DNA, the CDR3 is TGTGCCACCAGTGACGCTCGACTAGCGGGAGATGAGCAGTTCTTC. Amino acids: CATSDARLAGDEQFF. The gene calls are TRBV24-1 and TRBJ2-1; 12 nucleotides align to TRBD2. The germline V gene encodes CDR1 KGHDR and CDR2 SFDVKD. V was pared by 4 bases and J by 8 bases, with 5 bases of the junction left unmatched. This CDR3 has 15 amino acids.

This clonotype was observed a few times. The gene calls are TRBV11-2 and TRBJ1-1; the D gene is possibly TRBD1 (5 bases). The V end was cut by 1 base, the J end by 6 bases, with 9 bases between. The CDR3 length is 13 residues. Germline V gives CDR1 SGHAT, CDR2 FQNNGV. The CDR3 loop is CASSLVRGPEAFF. CDR3 bases: TGTGCCAGCAGCTTAGTGAGGGGACCTGAAGCTTTCTTT. The full variable domain, rest sourced from reference TRBV11-2 and TRBJ1-1, is EAGVAQSPRYKIIEKRQSVAFWCNPISGHATLYWYQQILGQGPKLLIQFQNNGVVDDSQLPKDRFSAERLKGVDSTLKIQPAKLEDSAVYLCASSLVRGPEAFFGQGTRLTVV.

Here the CDR3 reads CASSPWGAETQYF. Here the CDR3 DNA reads TGTGCCAGTAGCCCGTGGGGGGCGGAGACCCAGTACTTC. This chain links TRBV19 with TRBJ2-5; D is perhaps TRBD1 or TRBD2 (6 bases each). There are 13 residues in the CDR3. With 6 bases removed from V and 5 bases from J, the gap between germline ends came to 13 bases. From germline, CDR1 is LNHDA and CDR2 SQIVND (reference sequence). The full variable domain, in which reference TRBV19 and TRBJ2-5 provide the parts outside the CDR3, is DGGITQSPKYLFRKEGQNVTLSCEQNLNHDAMYWYRQDPGQGLRLIYYSQIVNDFQKGDIAEGYSVSREKKESFPLTVTSAQKNPTAFYLCASSPWGAETQYFGPGTRLLVL.

A few counts support this clonotype. The chain uses TRBV11-2 and TRBJ2-5; unclear D gene. V was cut by 0 bases and J by 0 bases, with 8 bases left in between. The CDR3 totals 15 residues. Looked up from germline, CDR1 is SGHAT and CDR2 is FQNNGV. This chain's CDR3 is CASSLDLLDQETQYF. As DNA, the CDR3 is TGTGCCAGCAGCTTAGATCTTCTGGACCAAGAGACCCAGTACTTC.

V is TRBV6-2 or TRBV6-3 and J is TRBJ2-7; TRBD2 might be the D (6 bases). This CDR3 comprises 12 residues. The V gene's germline CDR1 is MNHEY and CDR2 SVGEGT. Between the trimmed V and J ends, which lost 2 bases and 7 bases, there was a span of 9 bases. The CDR3 nucleotides read TGTGCCAGCAGTTACCAGACTAGAGAGCAGTACTTC. It translates to CASSYQTREQYF.

The chain is built from TRBV7-9 and TRBJ1-1; the D gene is possibly TRBD1 (6 bases). Germline values: CDR1 SEHNR, CDR2 FQNEAQ (reference sequence). This CDR3 spans 15 amino acids. V gave up 0 bases and J gave up 0 bases, with 8 bases separating them. The CDR3 DNA reads TGTGCCAGCAGCTTAGCGGACAGAATGAACACTGAAGCTTTCTTT. The encoded protein is CASSLADRMNTEAFF.

The chain recombines TRBV7-3 with TRBJ1-1, with D unclear. CDR1 and CDR2 from the germline V gene are SGHTA and FQGTGA. The CDR3 covers 15 residues. V was trimmed by 2 bases and J by 2 bases, leaving 12 bases between them. The CDR3: CASSLGKAGNTEAFF. DNA of the CDR3: TGTGCCAGCAGCTTAGGAAAGGCGGGCAACACTGAAGCTTTCTTT.

This clonotype was observed a few times. The gene calls are TRBV7-2 and TRBJ1-3, with 9 nucleotides matching TRBD1. The CDR3 runs to 17 residues. V gave up 1 base and J gave up 3 bases; unmatched junction bases: 7. CDR1 and CDR2 (germline): SGHTA, FQGNSA. CDR3 residues: CASSLGPQGAVGNTIYF. Here the CDR3 DNA reads TGTGCCAGCAGCTTAGGGCCACAGGGGGCGGTTGGAAACACCATATATTTT.

This clonotype is medium-sized within its sample. The chain couples TRBV6-1 to TRBJ1-5, with D unclear. The germline V gene encodes CDR1 MNHNS and CDR2 SASEGT. V gave up 8 bases and J gave up 3 bases, with 17 bases separating them. This CDR3 is built from 15 residues. CDR3 DNA sequence: TGTGCCAGCGGCAGCCCCGGACCTCTCAATCAGCCCCAGCATTTT. As protein: CASGSPGPLNQPQHF.

The chain joins TRBV23-1 to TRBJ2-1; no definite D call. TRBV23-1 is flagged as an ORF with uncertain function. V lost 0 bases and J 0 bases, leaving 9 bases between the germline ends. CDR3 size: 16 residues. CDR3 sequence (DNA): TGCGCCAGCAGTCAATCGGCCAGCAGCTCCTACAATGAGCAGTTCTTC. Its translation is CASSQSASSSYNEQFF.

This clonotype was detected only once. The genes are TRBV4-2 and TRBJ2-3, with no clear D. Trimming stripped 4 bases from V and 2 bases from J, with 22 bases between. Germline CDR1 reads LGHNA; CDR2 reads YNFKEQ. The length of the CDR3 is 18 residues. The CDR3 sequence: CASSPKELGYAPTDTQYF. The CDR3 DNA follows: TGTGCCAGCAGCCCCAAGGAGCTAGGCTACGCCCCCACAGATACGCAGTATTTT.

The gene calls are TRBV18 and TRBJ1-4; 8 bases are shared with TRBD1. The CDR3 runs to 15 residues. Germline CDR1 and CDR2: KGHSH and LQKENI. Germline trimming cut 4 bases from V and 1 base from J; bases unmatched to any gene: 2. The CDR3, as DNA: TGTGCCAGCTCACTCGGACAGGGAACTAATGAAAAACTGTTTTTT. This gives the protein CASSLGQGTNEKLFF.

This clonotype was counted a few times. V gene TRBV12-3 or TRBV12-4 combines with J gene TRBJ2-5, with 10 bases matching TRBD1. There are 15 residues in the CDR3. The V and J ends lost 6 bases and 7 bases, in that order; junction bases with no gene match: 11. CDR3 residues: CASRRGQGGRGTQYF. The CDR3 region has the DNA TGTGCCAGCAGGCGAGGACAGGGGGGGCGGGGGACCCAGTACTTC.

A few counts support this clonotype. This sequence joins TRBV7-2 and TRBJ2-1; 7 bases fit TRBD1. CDR1 and CDR2 from the germline V gene are SGHTA and FQGNSA. V shed 2 bases and J 1 base; nucleotides not matched to a gene: 2. The CDR3 consists of 15 residues. DNA for the CDR3: TGTGCCAGCAGCTTACAGACAGGGTCCTACAATGAGCAGTTCTTC. Its translation: CASSLQTGSYNEQFF.

The chain is built from TRBV7-3 and TRBJ2-3; D is unclear. Germline lookup yields CDR1 SGHTA and CDR2 FQGTGA. This CDR3 has 14 residues. V was cut by 2 bases and J by 2 bases, with 8 bases left in between. The CDR3 here is CASSLGLFTDTQYF. CDR3 coding DNA: TGTGCCAGCAGCTTAGGTCTTTTCACAGATACGCAGTATTTT.

V gene TRBV7-3 combines with J gene TRBJ2-6; D not certain. This CDR3 has 14 amino acids. Per germline, CDR1 SGHTA and CDR2 FQGTGA. Between the trimmed V and J ends, which lost 5 bases and 0 bases, there was a span of 5 bases. Here the CDR3 reads CASSLHSGANVLTF. For the CDR3, the DNA is TGTGCCAGCAGCCTACACTCTGGGGCCAACGTCCTGACTTTC.

The table lists this clonotype with a few counts. The V gene is TRBV7-9, the J gene TRBJ2-2; a weak D match, TRBD1 (6 bases). Germline CDR1 reads SEHNR; CDR2 reads FQNEAQ (reference sequence). The CDR3 is made up of 15 amino acids. V dropped 5 bases and J dropped 6 bases, with 16 bases sitting between them. DNA of the CDR3: TGTGCCAGCAGCCGACCCCGGGACATAGCCGGGGAGCTGTTTTTT. The encoded protein is CASSRPRDIAGELFF.

This clonotype was recorded a few times. This sequence joins TRBV19 and TRBJ1-6, with TRBD1 matching over 10 bases. Losses at the gene ends were 4 bases for V and 7 bases for J; bases not matched to a gene: 7. The germline gives CDR1 LNHDA, CDR2 SQIVND (reference sequence). This CDR3 region has 16 residues. The CDR3 DNA is TGTGCCAGTAGTAGAACCTGGGACAGGGGAAATTCACCCCTCCACTTT. This gives the protein CASSRTWDRGNSPLHF.

This clonotype was observed a handful of times. DNA of the CDR3: TGTGCCAGCAGACTCGCCGACGGGACGAACACCGGGGAGCTGTTTTTT. Amino acids: CASRLADGTNTGELFF. The chain has TRBV28 and TRBJ2-2; possible D gene TRBD2, 5 bases. V lost 6 bases and J 0 bases, leaving 14 bases between the germline ends. The germline CDR1 and CDR2 sequences are MDHEN and SYDVKM. This CDR3 region has 16 residues.